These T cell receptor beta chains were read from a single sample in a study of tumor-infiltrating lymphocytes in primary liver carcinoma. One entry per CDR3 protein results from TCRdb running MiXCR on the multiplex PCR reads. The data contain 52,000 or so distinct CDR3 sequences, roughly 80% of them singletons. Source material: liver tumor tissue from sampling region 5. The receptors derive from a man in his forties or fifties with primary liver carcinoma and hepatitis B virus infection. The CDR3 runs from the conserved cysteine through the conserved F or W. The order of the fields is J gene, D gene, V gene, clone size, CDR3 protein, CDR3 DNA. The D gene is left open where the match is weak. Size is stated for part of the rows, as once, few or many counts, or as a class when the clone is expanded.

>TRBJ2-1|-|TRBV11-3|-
CASSLGAGANSYNEQFF
TGTGCCAGCAGCTTAGGGGCAGGCGCTAACTCCTACAATGAGCAATTCTTT
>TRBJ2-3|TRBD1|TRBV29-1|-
CSVKGQWSSDTQYF
TGCAGCGTTAAGGGACAGTGGAGTTCAGATACGCAGTATTTT
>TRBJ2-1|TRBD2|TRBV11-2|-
CARGLDKGGRFYNEQFF
TGTGCCAGGGGCTTAGATAAGGGCGGGAGGTTCTACAATGAGCAGTTCTTC
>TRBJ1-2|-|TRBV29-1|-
CNANQGDDYGYTF
TGCAATGCCAACCAGGGAGACGACTATGGCTACACCTTC
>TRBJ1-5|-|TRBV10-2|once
CAGSATDTQHF
TGCGCCGGCAGCGCCACAGATACGCAGCATTTT
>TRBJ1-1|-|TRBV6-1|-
CANTGWNTEAFF
TGTGCCAACACGGGGTGGAACACTGAAGCTTTCTTT
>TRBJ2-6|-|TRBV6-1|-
CARSARQVRFSGANVLTF
TGTGCCAGAAGTGCCAGACAGGTGCGATTCTCTGGAGCCAACGTCCTGACTTTC
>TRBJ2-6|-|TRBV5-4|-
CANSWGGQLGSGANVLTF
TGTGCCAACAGCTGGGGGGGACAGCTTGGATCCGGGGCCAACGTCCTGACTTTC
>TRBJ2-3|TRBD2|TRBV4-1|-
CASSQGLAGPWGTQYF
TGCGCCAGCAGCCAGGGGCTAGCGGGCCCCTGGGGGACGCAGTATTTT
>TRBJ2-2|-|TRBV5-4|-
CASSPDLSRGELFF
TGTGCCAGCAGCCCGGACTTGTCGAGAGGGGAGCTGTTCTTT
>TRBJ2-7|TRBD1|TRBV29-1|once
CSVLWTGPYEQCF
TGCAGCGTTTTGTGGACAGGACCCTACGAGCAGTGCTTC
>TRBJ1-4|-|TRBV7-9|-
CASSLAGQNEKHFF
TGTGCCAGCAGCTTAGCTGGCCAGAATGAAAAACATTTTTTT
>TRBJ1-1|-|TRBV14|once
CASQADLDTEAFF
TGTGCCAGCCAAGCAGATTTGGACACTGAAGCTTTCTTT
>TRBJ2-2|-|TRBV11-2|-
CARSLHHRGRDTGEPFF
TGTGCCAGGAGCTTACATCATCGGGGTAGGGACACCGGGGAGCCGTTTTTT
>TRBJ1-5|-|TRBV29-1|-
CSARAGTGDQPLHF
TGTAGCGCCCGAGCGGGGACCGGGGACCAGCCCCTGCATTTT
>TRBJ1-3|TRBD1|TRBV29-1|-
CSVVGYRGRGNIIYF
TGCAGCGTTGTGGGTTACAGGGGGCGAGGAAACATTATATATTTT
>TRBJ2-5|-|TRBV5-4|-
CASSLRGRTQETQYF
TGTGCCAGCAGCTTGCGGGGACGGACACAAGAGACTCAGTACTTC
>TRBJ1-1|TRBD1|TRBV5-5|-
CSSSLFGTGGIEAFF
TGTTCCAGCAGCTTGTTCGGGACAGGGGGTATTGAAGCTTTCTTT
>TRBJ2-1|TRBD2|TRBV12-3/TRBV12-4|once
CASSFGTSGQGSEQFF
TGTGCCAGCAGCTTTGGAACTAGCGGGCAGGGGAGTGAGCAGTTCTTC
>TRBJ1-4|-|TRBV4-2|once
CVSPPGRTQEKLFF
TGTGTCAGCCCCCCTGGCAGGACGCAGGAAAAACTGTTTTTT
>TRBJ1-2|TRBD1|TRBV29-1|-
CNVLPDRDMNGYTF
TGCAACGTCCTCCCTGACAGGGATATGAATGGCTACACCTTC
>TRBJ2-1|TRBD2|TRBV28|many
CASSSPSGAGGFYNEQFF
TGTGCCAGCAGTTCCCCCTCGGGGGCGGGAGGGTTCTACAATGAGCAGTTCTTC
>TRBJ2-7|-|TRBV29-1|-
CSAMSSRTGTPHEQYF
TGCAGCGCCATGTCATCTAGGACCGGCACTCCCCACGAGCAGTACTTC
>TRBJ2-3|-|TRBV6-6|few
CASSYVAGNSDTQYF
TGTGCCAGCAGTTACGTGGCGGGAAACTCAGACACGCAGTATTTT
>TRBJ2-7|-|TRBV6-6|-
CANSIADSAYEQYF
TGTGCCAACAGCATAGCGGACTCGGCCTACGAGCAGTACTTC
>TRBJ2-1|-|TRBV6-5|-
CASSPGGINGQFF
TGTGCCAGCAGCCCTGGGGGTATCAATGGGCAGTTCTTC
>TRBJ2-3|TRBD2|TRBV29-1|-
CSAESSGSADTQYF
TGCAGCGCTGAGAGTAGCGGGAGCGCAGATACGCAGTATTTT
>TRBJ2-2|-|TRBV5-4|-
CASSSISANTRELFF
TGTGCCAGCAGTTCGATTAGCGCGAACACCCGGGAGCTGTTTTTT
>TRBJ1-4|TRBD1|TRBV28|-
CASNFGDRFATNERLFF
TGTGCCAGCAATTTTGGGGACAGATTTGCAACTAATGAAAGACTGTTTTTT
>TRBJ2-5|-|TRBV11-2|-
CASSPVGLVAETQYF
TGTGCCAGTAGCCCCGTTGGGCTAGTCGCAGAGACCCAGTACTTC
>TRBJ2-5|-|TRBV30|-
CAWNTSSDWETQYF
TGTGCCTGGAATACCTCCTCGGACTGGGAGACCCAGTACTTC
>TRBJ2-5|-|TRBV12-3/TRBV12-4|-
CSSSMIGTETQYF
TGTTCCAGCAGCATGATAGGGACGGAGACCCAGTACTTC
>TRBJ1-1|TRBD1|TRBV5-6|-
CASSLVDGTGQNTEAFF
TGTGCCAGCAGCTTGGTCGATGGGACAGGGCAGAACACTGAAGCTTTCTTT
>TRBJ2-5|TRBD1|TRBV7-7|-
CASSSTGTGQETQYF
TGTGCCAGCAGCTCGACCGGGACAGGTCAAGAGACCCAGTACTTC
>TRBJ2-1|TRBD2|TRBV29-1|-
CSIEGRGLAEIYNEQFF
TGCAGTATTGAAGGGAGGGGCCTAGCGGAGATCTACAATGAACAGTTCTTC
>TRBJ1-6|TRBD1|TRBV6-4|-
CASSGTACGDSPLHF
TGTGCCAGCAGCGGGACAGCCTGTGGGGATTCGCCCCTCCACTTT
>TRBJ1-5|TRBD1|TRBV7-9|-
CANSPGQGDSNQPQHF
TGTGCCAACAGCCCCGGACAGGGAGATAGCAATCAGCCCCAACATTTT
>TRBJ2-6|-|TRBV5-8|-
CASSYNRDWANVLTF
TGTGCCAGTAGCTACAACAGGGACTGGGCCAACGTCCTGACTTTC
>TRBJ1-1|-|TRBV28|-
CASSPHQGRVTEAFF
TGTGCCAGCAGCCCACACCAGGGAAGGGTCACTGAAGCTTTCTTT
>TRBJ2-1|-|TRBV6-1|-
CVCSERKNNEQFF
TGTGTCTGCAGTGAGCGGAAAAACAACGAGCAGTTCTTC
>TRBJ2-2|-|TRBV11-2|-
CAGSLESHSGELFF
TGTGCTGGCAGCCTAGAGAGTCACTCCGGGGAGCTGTTTTTT
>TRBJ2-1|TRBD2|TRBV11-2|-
CASSLYRGGRFHNEQFF
TGTGCTAGCAGCTTATATAGGGGCGGGAGGTTCCACAATGAGCAGTTCTTC
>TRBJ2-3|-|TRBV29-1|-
CSAPTTGSQGLSATEYF
TGCAGCGCCCCGACAACGGGATCCCAAGGGTTGTCGGCTACTGAGTATTTT
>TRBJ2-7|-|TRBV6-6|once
CASSYELGGLGDEQYF
TGTGCCAGCAGTTACGAGTTGGGGGGCCTAGGTGACGAGCAGTACTTC
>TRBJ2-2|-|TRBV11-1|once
CASSFGDTMELFF
TGTGCCAGCAGCTTTGGGGACACCATGGAGCTGTTTTTT
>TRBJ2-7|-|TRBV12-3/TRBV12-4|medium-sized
CASSLGFSYEQYF
TGTGCCAGCAGTTTAGGGTTCTCCTACGAGCAGTACTTC
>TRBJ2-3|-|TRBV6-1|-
CASSETDAQYF
TGTGCCAGCAGTGAAACAGATGCGCAATATTTT
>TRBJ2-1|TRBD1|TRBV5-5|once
CASCLHVLVGQGSNEQFF
TGTGCCAGCTGCTTGCACGTGTTGGTAGGACAGGGTAGCAATGAGCAGTTCTTC
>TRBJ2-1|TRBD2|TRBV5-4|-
CASSELAACSYNEQFF
TGTGCCAGCAGCGAACTAGCGGCATGCTCCTACAATGAGCAGTTCTTC
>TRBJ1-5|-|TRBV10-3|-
CVISNTGYNQRQHF
TGTGTCATCAGCAACACAGGGTATAATCAGCGCCAGCATTTT
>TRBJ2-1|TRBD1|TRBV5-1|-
CACSSYRGEQIF
TGCGCCTGCAGCTCCTACAGGGGTGAGCAGATCTTC
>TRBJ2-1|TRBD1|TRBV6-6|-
CASSPGGEHFF
TGTGCCAGTAGCCCAGGGGGTGAGCATTTCTTC
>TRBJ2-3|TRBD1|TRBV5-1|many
CASTRDRGDTQYF
TGCGCCAGCACACGGGACAGGGGAGATACGCAGTATTTT
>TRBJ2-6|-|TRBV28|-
CTSNTPGQLDYSGANVLTF
TGTACCAGCAATACACCGGGACAACTGGACTACTCTGGGGCCAACGTCCTGACTTTC
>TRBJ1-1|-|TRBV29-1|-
CTVEVINLCTQRPEAFF
TGCACCGTTGAAGTCATAAATCTGTGCACCCAACGACCTGAAGCCTTCTTT
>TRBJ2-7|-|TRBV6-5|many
CASSYGGRGHTYEQYF
TGTGCCAGCAGTTACGGAGGCAGGGGACATACCTACGAGCAGTACTTC
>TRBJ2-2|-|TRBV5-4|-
CASSLTNANTRELFF
TGTGCCAGCAGCTTGACTAACGCGAACACCCGGGAGCTGTTTTTT
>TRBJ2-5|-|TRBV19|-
CASSRDSGLGTQYF
TGTGCCAGTAGCCGAGACTCCGGGTTGGGGACCCAGTACTTC
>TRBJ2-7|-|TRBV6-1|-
CASSEDPGGGSYEQYF
TGTGCCAGCAGTGAGGATCCAGGGGGGGGCTCCTACGAGCAGTACTTC
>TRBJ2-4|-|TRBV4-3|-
CASSQDGSLVKYTQYF
TGCGCCAGCAGCCAAGATGGCAGCCTAGTCAAATACACTCAGTACTTC